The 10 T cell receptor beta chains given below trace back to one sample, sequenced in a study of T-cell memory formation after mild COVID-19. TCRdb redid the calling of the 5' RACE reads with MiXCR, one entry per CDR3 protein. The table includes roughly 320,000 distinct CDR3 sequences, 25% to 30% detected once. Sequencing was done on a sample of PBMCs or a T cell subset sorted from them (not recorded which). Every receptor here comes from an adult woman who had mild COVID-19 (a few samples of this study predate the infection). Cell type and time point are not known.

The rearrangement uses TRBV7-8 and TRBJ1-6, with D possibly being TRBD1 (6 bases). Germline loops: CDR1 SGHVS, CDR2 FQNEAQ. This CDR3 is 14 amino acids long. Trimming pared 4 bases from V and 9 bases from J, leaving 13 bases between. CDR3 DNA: TGTGCCAGCAGCTACAGGGTGGAACGTTCACCCCTCCACTTT. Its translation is CASSYRVERSPLHF.

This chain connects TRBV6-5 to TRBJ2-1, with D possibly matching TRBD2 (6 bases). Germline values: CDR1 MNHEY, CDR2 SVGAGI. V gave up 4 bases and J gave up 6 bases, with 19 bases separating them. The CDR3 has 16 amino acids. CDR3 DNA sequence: TGTGCCAGCAGTTTCGGGGGTCGTCCTGTTAGCAATGAGCAGTTCTTC. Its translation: CASSFGGRPVSNEQFF.

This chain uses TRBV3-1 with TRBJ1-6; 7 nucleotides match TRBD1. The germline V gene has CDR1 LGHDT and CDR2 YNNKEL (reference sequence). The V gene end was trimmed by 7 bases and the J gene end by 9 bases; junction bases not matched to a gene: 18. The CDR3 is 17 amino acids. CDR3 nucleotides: TGTGCCAGCACAGGGGGAGTGTTTGCAGGGGTTGGTTCACCCCTCCACTTT. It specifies CASTGGVFAGVGSPLHF.

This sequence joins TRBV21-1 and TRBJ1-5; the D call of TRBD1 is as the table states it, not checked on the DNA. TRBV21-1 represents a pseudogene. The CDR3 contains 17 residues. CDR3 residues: CASSRDEAGAVGQPQHF. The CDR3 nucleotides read TGTGCCAGCAGCAGAGACGAGGCAGGGGCGGTGGGTCAGCCCCAGCATTTT.

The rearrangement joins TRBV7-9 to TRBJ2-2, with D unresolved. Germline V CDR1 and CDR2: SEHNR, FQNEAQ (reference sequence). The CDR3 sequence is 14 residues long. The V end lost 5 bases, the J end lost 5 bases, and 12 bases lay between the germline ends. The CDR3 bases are TGTGCCAGCAGCCGCACTTCAGGTACCGGGGAGCTGTTTTTT. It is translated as CASSRTSGTGELFF.

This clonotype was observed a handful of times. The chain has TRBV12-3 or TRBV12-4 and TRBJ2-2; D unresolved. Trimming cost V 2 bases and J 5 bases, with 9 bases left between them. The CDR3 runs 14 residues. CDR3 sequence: CASSLPTVTGELFF. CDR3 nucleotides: TGTGCCAGCAGTTTACCAACAGTGACCGGGGAGCTGTTTTTT.

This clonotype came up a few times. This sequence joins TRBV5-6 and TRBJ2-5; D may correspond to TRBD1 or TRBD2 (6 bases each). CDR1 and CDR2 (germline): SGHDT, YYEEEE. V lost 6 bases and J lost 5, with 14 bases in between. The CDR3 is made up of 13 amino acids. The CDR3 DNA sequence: TGTGCCAGCACCCTGACAGGAGGGGAGACCCAGTACTTC. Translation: CASTLTGGETQYF.

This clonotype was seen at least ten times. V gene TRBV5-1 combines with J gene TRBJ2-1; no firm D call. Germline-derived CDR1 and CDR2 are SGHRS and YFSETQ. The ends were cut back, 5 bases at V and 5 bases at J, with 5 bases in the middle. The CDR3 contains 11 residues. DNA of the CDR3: TGCGCCAGCAGACTACACAATGAGCAGTTCTTC. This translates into CASRLHNEQFF. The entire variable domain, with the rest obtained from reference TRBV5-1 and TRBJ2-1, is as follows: KAGVTQTPRYLIKTRGQQVTLSCSPISGHRSVSWYQQTPGQGLQFLFEYFSETQRNKGNFPGRFSGRQFSNSRSEMNVSTLELGDSALYLCASRLHNEQFFGPGTRLTVL.

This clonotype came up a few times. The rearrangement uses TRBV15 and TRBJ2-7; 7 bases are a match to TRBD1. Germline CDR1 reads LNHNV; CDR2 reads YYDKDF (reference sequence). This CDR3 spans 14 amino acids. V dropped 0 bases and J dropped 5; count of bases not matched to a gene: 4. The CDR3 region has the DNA TGTGCCACCAGCAGAGATAGACAGGGCAACGAGCAGTACTTC. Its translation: CATSRDRQGNEQYF.

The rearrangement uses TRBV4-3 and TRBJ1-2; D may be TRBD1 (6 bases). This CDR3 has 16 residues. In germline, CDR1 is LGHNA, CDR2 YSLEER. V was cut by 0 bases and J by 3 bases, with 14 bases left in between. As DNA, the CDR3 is TGCGCCAGCAGCCAAGATTGGGGGGCGTGGGACTATGGCTACACCTTC. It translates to CASSQDWGAWDYGYTF.